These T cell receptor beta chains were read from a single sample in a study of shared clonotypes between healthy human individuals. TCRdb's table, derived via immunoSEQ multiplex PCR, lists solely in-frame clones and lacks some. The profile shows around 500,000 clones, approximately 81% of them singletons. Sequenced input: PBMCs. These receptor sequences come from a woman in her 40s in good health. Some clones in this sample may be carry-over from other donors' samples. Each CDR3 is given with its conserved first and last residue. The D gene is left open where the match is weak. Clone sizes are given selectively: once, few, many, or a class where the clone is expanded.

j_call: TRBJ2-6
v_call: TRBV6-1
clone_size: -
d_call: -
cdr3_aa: CASSELDFSGANVLTF
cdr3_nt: TGTGCCAGTAGTGAATTGGACTTCTCTGGGGCCAACGTCCTTACTTTC

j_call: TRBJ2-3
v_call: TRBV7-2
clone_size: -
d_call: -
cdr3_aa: CASSFSLSPRDTDTQYF
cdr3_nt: TGTGCCAGCAGCTTCTCGCTCTCCCCCAGAGACACAGATACGCAGTATTTT

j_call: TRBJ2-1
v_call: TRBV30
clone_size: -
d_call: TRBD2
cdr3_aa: CAWSVLAGDDEQFF
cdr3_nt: TGTGCCTGGAGTGTATTAGCGGGAGATGATGAGCAGTTCTTC

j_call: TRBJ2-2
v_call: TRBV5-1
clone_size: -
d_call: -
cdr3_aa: CASSLALTVGVVTGELFF
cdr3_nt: TGCGCCAGCAGCTTGGCCCTGACGGTGGGAGTTGTCACCGGGGAGCTGTTTTTT

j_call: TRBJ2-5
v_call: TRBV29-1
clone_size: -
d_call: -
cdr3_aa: CSVVAGAAGTQYF
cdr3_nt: TGCAGCGTTGTCGCAGGGGCGGCAGGGACCCAGTACTTC

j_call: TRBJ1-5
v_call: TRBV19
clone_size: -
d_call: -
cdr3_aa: CASRRGGAVRGPQHF
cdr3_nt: TGTGCCAGTAGGCGGGGAGGGGCCGTCCGGGGGCCCCAGCATTTT

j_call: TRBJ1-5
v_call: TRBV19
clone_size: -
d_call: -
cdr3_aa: CASTLLEGGSNQPQHF
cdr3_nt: TGTGCCAGTACCCTCCTCGAAGGGGGTAGCAATCAGCCCCAGCATTTT

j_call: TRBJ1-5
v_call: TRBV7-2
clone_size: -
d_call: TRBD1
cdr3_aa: CASSLGQGGQPQHF
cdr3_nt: TGTGCCAGCAGCTTGGGACAGGGCGGCCAGCCCCAGCATTTT

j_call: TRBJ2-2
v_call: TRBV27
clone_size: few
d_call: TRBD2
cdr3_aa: CASGRGAGLNTGELFF
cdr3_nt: TGTGCCAGCGGGAGGGGAGCGGGACTGAACACCGGGGAGCTGTTTTTT

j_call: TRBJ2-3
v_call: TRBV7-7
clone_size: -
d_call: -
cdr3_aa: CASSARASSPDTQYF
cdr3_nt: TGTGCCAGCAGCGCGAGGGCCAGTTCCCCAGATACGCAGTATTTT

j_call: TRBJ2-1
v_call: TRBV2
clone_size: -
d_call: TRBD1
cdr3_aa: CASSWDSYNEQFF
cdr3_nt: TGTGCCAGCAGTTGGGACAGCTACAATGAGCAGTTCTTC

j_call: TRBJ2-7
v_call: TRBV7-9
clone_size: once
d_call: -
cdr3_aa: CASSPARGSSYEQYF
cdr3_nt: TGTGCCAGCAGCCCCGCCCGGGGGAGCTCCTACGAGCAGTACTTC

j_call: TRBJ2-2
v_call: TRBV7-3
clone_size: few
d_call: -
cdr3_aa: CASSLTRGTGELFF
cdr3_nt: TGTGCCAGCAGCTTAACGCGTGGCACCGGGGAGCTGTTTTTT

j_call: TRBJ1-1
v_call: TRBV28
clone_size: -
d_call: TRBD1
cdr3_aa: CASSLLGQGARAFF
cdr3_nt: TGTGCCAGCAGTTTACTGGGACAGGGGGCTCGCGCTTTCTTT

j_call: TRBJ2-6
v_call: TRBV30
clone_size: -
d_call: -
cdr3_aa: CAWSEGFGANVLTF
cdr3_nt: TGCGCCTGGAGTGAGGGCTTTGGGGCCAACGTCCTGACTTTC

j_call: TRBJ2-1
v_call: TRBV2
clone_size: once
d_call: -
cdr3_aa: CASAREGLALGEQFF
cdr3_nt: TGTGCCAGCGCGCGGGAAGGGCTAGCGCTCGGTGAGCAGTTCTTC

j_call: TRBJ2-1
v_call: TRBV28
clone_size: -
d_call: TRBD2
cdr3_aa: CARCRREVYDNEQFF
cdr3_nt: TGTGCCAGGTGTCGGCGGGAGGTTTACGACAATGAGCAGTTCTTC

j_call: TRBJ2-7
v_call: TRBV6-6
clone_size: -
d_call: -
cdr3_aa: CASTLTVAYEQYF
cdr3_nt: TGTGCCAGCACTCTGACGGTGGCCTACGAGCAGTACTTC

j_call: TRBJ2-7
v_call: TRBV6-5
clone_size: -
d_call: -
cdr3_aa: CASSYSRAGTHEQYF
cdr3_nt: TGTGCCAGCAGTTACTCCCGGGCAGGGACCCACGAGCAGTACTTC

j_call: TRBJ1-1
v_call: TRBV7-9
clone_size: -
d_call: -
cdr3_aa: CASSPILDLQGNTEAFF
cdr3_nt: TGTGCCAGCAGCCCCATTTTGGATCTACAGGGGAACACTGAAGCTTTCTTT

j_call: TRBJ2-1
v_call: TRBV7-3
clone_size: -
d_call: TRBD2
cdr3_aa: CASSLSSGGPGNEQFF
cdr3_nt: TGTGCCAGCAGCTTATCGTCGGGAGGGCCAGGGAATGAGCAGTTCTTC

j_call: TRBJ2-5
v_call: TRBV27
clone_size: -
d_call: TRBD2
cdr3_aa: CASSFWASGSYETQYF
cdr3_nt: TGTGCCAGCAGTTTCTGGGCTAGCGGGAGTTATGAGACCCAGTACTTC

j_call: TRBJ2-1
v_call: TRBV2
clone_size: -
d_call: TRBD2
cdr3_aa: CASRLTSGRSYNEQFF
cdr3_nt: TGTGCCAGCAGATTGACTAGCGGGAGGTCTTACAATGAGCAGTTCTTC

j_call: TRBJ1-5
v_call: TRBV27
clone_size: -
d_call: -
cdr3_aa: CASKGVGWSNQPQHF
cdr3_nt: TGTGCCAGCAAGGGGGTGGGTTGGAGCAATCAGCCCCAGCATTTT

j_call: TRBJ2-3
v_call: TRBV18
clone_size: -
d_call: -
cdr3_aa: CASSVTAASTDTQYF
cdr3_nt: TGTGCCAGCTCAGTGACAGCGGCTAGCACAGATACGCAGTATTTT

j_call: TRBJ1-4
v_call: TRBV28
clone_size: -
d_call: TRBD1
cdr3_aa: CASSQTGVYEKLFF
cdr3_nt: TGTGCCAGCAGTCAGACAGGGGTTTATGAAAAACTGTTTTTT

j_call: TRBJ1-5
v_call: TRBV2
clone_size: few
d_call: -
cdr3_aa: CASSGYSNQPQHF
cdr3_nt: TGTGCCAGCAGTGGCTATAGCAATCAGCCCCAGCATTTT

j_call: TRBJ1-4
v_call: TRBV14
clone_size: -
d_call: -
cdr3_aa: CASSQVGGSEKLFF
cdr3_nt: TGTGCCAGCAGCCAAGTCGGGGGGAGTGAAAAACTGTTTTTT

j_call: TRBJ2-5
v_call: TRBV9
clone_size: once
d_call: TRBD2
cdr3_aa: CASRTTSGSQTQYF
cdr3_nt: TGTGCCAGCAGGACGACTAGCGGGAGCCAGACCCAGTACTTC

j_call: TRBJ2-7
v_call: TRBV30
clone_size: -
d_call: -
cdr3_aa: CAWSVWGSYEQYF
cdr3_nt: TGTGCCTGGAGTGTGTGGGGTTCCTACGAGCAGTACTTC

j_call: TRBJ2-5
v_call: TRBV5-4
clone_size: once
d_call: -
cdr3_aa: CASSSAQLAGSETQYF
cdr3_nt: TGTGCCAGCAGCTCTGCCCAACTTGCGGGATCAGAGACCCAGTACTTC

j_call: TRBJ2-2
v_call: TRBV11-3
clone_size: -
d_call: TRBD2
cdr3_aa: CASSLGLADTGELFF
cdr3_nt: TGTGCCAGCAGCTTAGGACTAGCGGACACCGGGGAGCTGTTTTTT

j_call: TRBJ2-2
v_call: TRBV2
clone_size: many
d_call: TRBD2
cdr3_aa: CASTRLAWDTGELFF
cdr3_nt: TGTGCCAGCACGCGACTAGCGTGGGACACCGGGGAGCTGTTTTTT

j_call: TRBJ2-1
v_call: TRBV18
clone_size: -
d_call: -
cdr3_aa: CASSPGEFYNEQFF
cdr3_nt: TGTGCCAGCTCACCTGGAGAATTCTACAATGAGCAGTTCTTC

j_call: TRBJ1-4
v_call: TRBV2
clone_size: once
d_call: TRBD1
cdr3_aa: CASTLDRGNEKLFF
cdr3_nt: TGTGCCAGCACCCTCGACAGGGGAAATGAAAAACTGTTTTTT

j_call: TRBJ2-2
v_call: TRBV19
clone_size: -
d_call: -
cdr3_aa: CASSIDAGELFF
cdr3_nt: TGTGCCAGTAGTATAGACGCCGGGGAGCTGTTTTTT

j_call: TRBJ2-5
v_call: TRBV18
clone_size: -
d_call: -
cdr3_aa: CASSRTGPKETQYF
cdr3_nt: TGTGCCAGCTCGCGGACCGGGCCGAAAGAGACCCAGTACTTC

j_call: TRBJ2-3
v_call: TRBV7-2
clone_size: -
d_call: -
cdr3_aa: CASSLHERGTTSIF
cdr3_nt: TGTGCCAGCAGCTTACACGAGAGGGGTACCACGTCGATTTTT

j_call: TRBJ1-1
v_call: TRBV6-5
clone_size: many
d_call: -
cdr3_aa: CASSYSGGYANTEAFF
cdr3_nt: TGTGCCAGCAGTTACTCTGGTGGGTATGCGAACACTGAAGCTTTCTTT

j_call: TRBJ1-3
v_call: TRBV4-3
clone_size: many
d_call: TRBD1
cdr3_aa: CASSQAPTGVDNTIYF
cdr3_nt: TGCGCCAGCAGCCAAGCACCGACAGGGGTTGATAACACCATATATTTT

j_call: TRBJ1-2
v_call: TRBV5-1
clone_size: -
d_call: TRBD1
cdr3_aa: CASSLDGQAATNYGYTF
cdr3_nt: TGCGCCAGCAGCCTTGACGGACAGGCCGCCACTAACTATGGCTACACCTTC

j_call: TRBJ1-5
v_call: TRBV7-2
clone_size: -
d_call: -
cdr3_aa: CASSLRYSNQPQHF
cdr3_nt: TGTGCCAGCAGCTTAAGATATAGCAATCAGCCCCAGCATTTT

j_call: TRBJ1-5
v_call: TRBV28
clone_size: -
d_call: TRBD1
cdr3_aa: CASKGAGGNQPQHF
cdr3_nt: TGTGCCAGCAAGGGGGCCGGGGGCAATCAGCCCCAGCATTTT

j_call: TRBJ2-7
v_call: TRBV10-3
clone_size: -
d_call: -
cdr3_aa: CAISEPGTYTYEQYF
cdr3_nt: TGTGCCATCAGTGAGCCTGGGACATACACCTACGAGCAGTACTTC

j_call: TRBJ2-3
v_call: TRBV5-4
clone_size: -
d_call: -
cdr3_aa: CASSLGGVGTDTQYF
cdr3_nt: TGTGCCAGCAGCTTGGGGGGGGTTGGCACAGATACGCAGTATTTT

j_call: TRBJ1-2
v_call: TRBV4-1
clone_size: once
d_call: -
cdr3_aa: CASSQPGQLYGYTF
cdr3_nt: TGCGCCAGCAGCCAGCCTGGACAGCTCTATGGCTACACCTTC

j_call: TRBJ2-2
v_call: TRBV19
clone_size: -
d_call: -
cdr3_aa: CASSPEGLYGLGGELFF
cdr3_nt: TGTGCCAGTAGTCCCGAGGGACTGTACGGCCTGGGCGGGGAGCTGTTTTTT